This T cell receptor (beta chain) was identified in a study of beta chain features in type 1 diabetes. All of the isolated RNA was reverse transcribed, so expressed TCRB transcripts were sequenced. Around 3.9 million reads on average were seen across naive, central memory and regulatory T cell samples. TCRdb's copy holds only in-frame clones and misses some; the assay was immunoSEQ multiplex PCR. The sample consists of around 300,000 clones, around 7.3% of them appearing once. Notes on the study in general: A PCR bias possibly favoring shorter templates would apply equally to patients and controls.

CDR3 length equals 15 residues. Germline-derived CDR1 and CDR2 are SNHLY and FYNNEI. The V end lost 6 bases, the J end lost 2 bases, and 16 bases lay between the germline ends. This clone was seen a handful of times. The antigen is not known. Sequences were obtained from central memory CD4+ T cells from blood. The receptor was isolated from a woman younger than 35 in good health. The gene calls are TRBV2 and TRBJ1-2; D is ambiguous. The CDR3, as DNA: TGTGCCAGCAGCTTCTCGACCCTGGGGAACTATGGCTACACCTTC. This sequence encodes CASSFSTLGNYGYTF.